This T cell receptor (beta chain) was sequenced for a study of T cells in Graves' hyperthyroidism and ophthalmopathy. Notes on the study in general: The model foresaw ophthalmopathy a median roughly 6 months prior to onset.

TCR beta CDR3 regions were amplified from RNA. HTBI primers were employed in a first-round RT-PCR of the TCR CDR3. TCRdb ran MiXCR on the multiplex PCR reads and lists one entry per CDR3 protein. The repertoire holds about 400,000 distinct CDR3 sequences, about 15% seen once, with approximately 30% in the top ten. Germline lookup yields CDR1 SEHNR and CDR2 FQNEAQ (reference sequence). The germline V and J ends were trimmed by 5 bases and 0 bases, with 10 bases remaining between them. The CDR3 has 15 amino acids. The PBMCs studied were ones that came from about 10 ml fresh peripheral blood. Concerning this clonotype itself: Its antigen is undetermined.

The TCR originated in a woman aged 25 to 39 with Graves' hyperthyroidism. The sequenced sample consisted of blood. V and J are TRBV7-9 and TRBJ1-4; D call uncertain. CDR3 DNA sequence: TGTGCCAGCAGCCCGACCATAACAACTAATGAAAAACTGTTTTTT. It encodes CASSPTITTNEKLFF.